This T cell receptor beta chain was captured by sequencing in a study of blood T cell repertoires in COVID-19. The overall study: Acute-phase and convalescent COVID-19 samples originated in the United States, Italy and Spain.

Sequencing used immunoSEQ multiplex PCR; TCRdb keeps in-frame clones, though not all of them. Of 360,000 or so clones in the sample, more than 70% were seen once. CDR1 and CDR2 (germline): SGHNT, YYREEE (reference sequence). V shed 5 bases, J shed 1 base, and the junction held 11 bases outside the gene matches. The CDR3 runs to 16 residues. The source material was peripheral blood. This sequence joins TRBV5-4 and TRBJ1-2; 7 positions agree with TRBD1. This receptor was identified in a woman aged 55-75 years with COVID-19, enrolled during active disease. CDR3 protein: CASSWGRDSYNYGYTF. As DNA, the CDR3 is TGTGCCAGCAGTTGGGGCCGGGACAGCTATAACTATGGCTACACCTTC.